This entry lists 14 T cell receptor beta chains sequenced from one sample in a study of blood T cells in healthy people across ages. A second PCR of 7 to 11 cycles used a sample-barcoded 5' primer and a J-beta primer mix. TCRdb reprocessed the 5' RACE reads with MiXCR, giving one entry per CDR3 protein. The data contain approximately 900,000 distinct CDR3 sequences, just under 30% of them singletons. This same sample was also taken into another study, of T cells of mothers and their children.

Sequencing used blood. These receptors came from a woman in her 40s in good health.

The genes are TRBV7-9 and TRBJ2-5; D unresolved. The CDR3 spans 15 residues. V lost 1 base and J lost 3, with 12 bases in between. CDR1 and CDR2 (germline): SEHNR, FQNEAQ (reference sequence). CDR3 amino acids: CASSLDVKAKETQYF. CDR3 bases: TGTGCCAGCAGCTTAGATGTCAAGGCCAAAGAGACCCAGTACTTC.

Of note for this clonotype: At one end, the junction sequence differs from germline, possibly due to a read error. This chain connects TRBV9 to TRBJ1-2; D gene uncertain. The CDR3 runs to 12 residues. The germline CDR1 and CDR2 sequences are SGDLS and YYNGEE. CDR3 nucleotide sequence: TGTGTCAGCAGCCTTACATCGGCGGGCTACACCTTC. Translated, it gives CVSSLTSAGYTF.

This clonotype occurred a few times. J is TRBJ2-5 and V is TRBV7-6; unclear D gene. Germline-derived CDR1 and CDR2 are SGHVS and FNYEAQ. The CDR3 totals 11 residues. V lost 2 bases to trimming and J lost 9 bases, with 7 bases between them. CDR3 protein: CASSLRVAQYF. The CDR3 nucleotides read TGTGCCAGCAGCTTACGGGTGGCCCAGTACTTC.

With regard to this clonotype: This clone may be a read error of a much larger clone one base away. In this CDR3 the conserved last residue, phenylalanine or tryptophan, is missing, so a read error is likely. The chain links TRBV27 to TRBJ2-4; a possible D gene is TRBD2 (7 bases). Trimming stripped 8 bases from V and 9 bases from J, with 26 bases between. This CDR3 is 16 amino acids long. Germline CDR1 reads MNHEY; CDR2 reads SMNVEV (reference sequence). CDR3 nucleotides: TGTGCCAGCTCTGAGGGGAGTGGGGGGGCCTCGGTCATTCAGTACTAC. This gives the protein CASSEGSGGASVIQYY.

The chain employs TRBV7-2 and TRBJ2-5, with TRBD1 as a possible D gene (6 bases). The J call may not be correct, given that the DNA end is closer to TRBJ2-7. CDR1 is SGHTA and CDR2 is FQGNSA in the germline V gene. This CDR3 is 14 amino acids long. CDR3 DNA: TGTGCCAGCAGCTTAGTTGGGGACACCTACGAGCAGTACTTC. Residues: CASSLVGDTYEQYF.

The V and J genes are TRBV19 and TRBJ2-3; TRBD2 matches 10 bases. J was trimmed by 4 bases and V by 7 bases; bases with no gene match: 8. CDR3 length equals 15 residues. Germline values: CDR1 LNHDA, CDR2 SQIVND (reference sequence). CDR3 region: CASTSGLAFPDTQYF. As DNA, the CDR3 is TGTGCCAGTACCTCGGGACTAGCGTTTCCAGATACGCAGTATTTT.

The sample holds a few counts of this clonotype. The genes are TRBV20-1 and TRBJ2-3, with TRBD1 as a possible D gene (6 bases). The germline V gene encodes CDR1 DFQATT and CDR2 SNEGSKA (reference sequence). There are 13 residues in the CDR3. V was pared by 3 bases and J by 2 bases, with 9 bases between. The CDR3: CSASGQNTDTQYF. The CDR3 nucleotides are TGCAGTGCTAGTGGACAGAACACAGATACGCAGTATTTT.

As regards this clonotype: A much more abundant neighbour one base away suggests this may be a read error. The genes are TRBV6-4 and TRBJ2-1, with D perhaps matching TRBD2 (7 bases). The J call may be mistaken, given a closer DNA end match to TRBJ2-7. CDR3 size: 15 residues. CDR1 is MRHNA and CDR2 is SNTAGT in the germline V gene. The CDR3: CASSEGGAKRNEQYF. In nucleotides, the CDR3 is TGTGCCAGCAGTGAGGGGGGGGCCAAAAGGAATGAGCAGTACTTC.

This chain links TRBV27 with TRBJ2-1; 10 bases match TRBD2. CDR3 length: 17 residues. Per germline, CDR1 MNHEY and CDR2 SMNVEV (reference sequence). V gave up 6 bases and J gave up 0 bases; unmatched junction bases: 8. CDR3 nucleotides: TGTGCCAGCAGCTTGATTAGCGGGGGGACCTCCTACAATGAGCAGTTCTTC. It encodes CASSLISGGTSYNEQFF.

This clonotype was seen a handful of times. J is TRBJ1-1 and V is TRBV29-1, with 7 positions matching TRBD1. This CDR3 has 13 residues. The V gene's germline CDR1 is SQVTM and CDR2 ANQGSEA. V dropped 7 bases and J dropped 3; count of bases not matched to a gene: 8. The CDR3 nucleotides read TGCAGCGGCCGGGACAGTTTAGACACTGAAGCTTTCTTT. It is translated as CSGRDSLDTEAFF.

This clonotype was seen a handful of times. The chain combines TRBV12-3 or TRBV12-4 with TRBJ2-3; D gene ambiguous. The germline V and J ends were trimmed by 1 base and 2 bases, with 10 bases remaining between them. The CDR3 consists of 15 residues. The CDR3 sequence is CASSLGDPFTDTQYF. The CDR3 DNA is TGTGCCAGCAGTTTAGGGGATCCTTTCACAGATACGCAGTATTTT.

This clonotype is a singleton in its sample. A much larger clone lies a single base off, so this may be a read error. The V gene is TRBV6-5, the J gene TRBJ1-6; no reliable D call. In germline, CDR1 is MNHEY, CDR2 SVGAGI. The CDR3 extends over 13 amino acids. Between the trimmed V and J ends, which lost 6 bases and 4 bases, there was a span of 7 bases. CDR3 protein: CASRREYNSPLHF. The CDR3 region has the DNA TGTGCCAGCAGGCGGGAGTATAATTCACCCCTCCACTTT.

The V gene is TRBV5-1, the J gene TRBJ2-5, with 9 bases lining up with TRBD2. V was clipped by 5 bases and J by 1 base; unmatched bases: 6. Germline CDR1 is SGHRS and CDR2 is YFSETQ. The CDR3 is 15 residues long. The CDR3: CASSTGRGGQETQYF. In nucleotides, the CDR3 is TGCGCCAGCAGTACGGGGCGGGGGGGCCAAGAGACCCAGTACTTC.

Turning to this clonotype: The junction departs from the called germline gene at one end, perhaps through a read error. This CDR3 is CAGRLRGGEKLFF. Written as DNA, the CDR3 is TGTGCCGGCAGGTTGAGAGGAGGTGAAAAACTGTTTTTT. J is TRBJ1-4 and V is TRBV12-3 or TRBV12-4; D call uncertain. CDR3 length equals 13 residues.